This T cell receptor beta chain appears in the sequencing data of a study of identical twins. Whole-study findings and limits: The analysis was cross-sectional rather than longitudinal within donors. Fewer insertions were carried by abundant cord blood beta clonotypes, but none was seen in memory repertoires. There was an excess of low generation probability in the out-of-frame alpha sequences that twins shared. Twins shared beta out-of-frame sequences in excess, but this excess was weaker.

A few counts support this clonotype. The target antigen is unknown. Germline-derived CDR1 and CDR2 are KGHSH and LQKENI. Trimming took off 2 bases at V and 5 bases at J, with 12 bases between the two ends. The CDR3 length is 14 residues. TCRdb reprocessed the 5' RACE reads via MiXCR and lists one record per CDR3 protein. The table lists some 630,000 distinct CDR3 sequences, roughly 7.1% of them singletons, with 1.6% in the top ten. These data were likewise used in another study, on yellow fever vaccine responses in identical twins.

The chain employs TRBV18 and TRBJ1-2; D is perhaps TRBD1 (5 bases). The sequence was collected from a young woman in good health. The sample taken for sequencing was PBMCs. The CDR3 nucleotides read TGTGCCAGCTCACCAGGGACGGACGTTTATGGCTACACCTTC. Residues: CASSPGTDVYGYTF.